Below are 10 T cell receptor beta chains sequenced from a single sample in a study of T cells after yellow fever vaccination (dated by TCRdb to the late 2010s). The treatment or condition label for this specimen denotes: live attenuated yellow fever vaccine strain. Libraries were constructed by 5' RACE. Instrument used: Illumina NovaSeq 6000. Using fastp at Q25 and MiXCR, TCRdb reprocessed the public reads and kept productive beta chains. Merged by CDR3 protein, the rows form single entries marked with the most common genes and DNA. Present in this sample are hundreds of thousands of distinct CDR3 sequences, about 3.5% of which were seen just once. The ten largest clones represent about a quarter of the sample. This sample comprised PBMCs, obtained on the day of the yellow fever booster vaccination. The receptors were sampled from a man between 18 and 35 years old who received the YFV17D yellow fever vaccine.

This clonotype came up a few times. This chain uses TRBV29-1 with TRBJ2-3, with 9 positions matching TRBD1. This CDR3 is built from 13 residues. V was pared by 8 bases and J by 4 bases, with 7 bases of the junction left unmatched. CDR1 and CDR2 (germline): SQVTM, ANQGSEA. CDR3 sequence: CSLADRGPDTQYF. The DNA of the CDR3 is TGCAGCCTTGCGGACAGGGGTCCAGATACGCAGTATTTT.

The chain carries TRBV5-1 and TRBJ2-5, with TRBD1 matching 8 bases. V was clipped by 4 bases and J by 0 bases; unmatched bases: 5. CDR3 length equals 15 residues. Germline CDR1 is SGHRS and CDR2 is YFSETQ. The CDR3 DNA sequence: TGCGCCAGCAGCGGGCGGACAGGGAACCAAGAGACCCAGTACTTC. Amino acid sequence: CASSGRTGNQETQYF.

The CDR3 here is CASSVDSLARYNEQFF. For the CDR3, the DNA is TGTGCCAGCAGCGTAGATTCCCTAGCGCGATACAATGAGCAGTTCTTC. The rearrangement uses TRBV9 and TRBJ2-1; TRBD2 is a possible D gene (6 bases). V was cut by 0 bases and J by 4 bases, with 14 bases left in between. The CDR3 loop spans 16 amino acids. Germline assignment: CDR1 SGDLS and CDR2 YYNGEE.

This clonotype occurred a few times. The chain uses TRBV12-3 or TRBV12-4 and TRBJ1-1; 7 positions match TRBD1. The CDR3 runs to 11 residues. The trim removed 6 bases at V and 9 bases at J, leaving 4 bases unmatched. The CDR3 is CASSQGGQAFF. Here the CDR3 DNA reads TGTGCCAGCAGCCAGGGGGGGCAAGCTTTCTTT.

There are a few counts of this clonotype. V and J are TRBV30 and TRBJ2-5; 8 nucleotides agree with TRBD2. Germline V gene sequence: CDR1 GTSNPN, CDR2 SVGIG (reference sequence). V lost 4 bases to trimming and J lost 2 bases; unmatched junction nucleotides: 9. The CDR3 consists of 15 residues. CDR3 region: CAWTSGGGRQETQYF. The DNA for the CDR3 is TGTGCCTGGACATCCGGCGGGGGGCGGCAAGAGACCCAGTACTTC.

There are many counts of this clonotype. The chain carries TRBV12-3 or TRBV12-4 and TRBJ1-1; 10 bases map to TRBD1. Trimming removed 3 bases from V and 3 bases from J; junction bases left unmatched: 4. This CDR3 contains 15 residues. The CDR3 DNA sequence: TGTGCCAGCAGTTTGGGACAGGGGTGGGACACTGAAGCTTTCTTT. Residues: CASSLGQGWDTEAFF.

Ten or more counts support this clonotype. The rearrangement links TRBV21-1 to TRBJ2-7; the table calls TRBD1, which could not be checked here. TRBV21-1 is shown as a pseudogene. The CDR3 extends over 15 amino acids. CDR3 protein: CASSKPLIQGSEQYV. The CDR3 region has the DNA TGTGCCAGCAGCAAACCTTTAATACAGGGGAGCGAGCAGTACGTC.

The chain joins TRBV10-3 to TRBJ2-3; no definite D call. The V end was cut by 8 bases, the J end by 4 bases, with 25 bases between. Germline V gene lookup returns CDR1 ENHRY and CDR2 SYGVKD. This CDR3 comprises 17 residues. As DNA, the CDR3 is TGTGCCATCCTCCAAGAAGTTAGGTTAGATTTGGCAGATACGCAGTATTTT. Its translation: CAILQEVRLDLADTQYF.

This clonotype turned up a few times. The CDR3 sequence is CSAVYNEQFF. In nucleotides, the CDR3 is TGCAGTGCTGTCTACAATGAGCAGTTCTTC. The rearrangement joins TRBV20-1 to TRBJ2-1, with D unclear. The CDR3 loop spans 10 amino acids. The V end was cut by 5 bases, the J end by 3 bases, with 2 bases between. Germline V lookup: CDR1 DFQATT, CDR2 SNEGSKA (reference sequence).

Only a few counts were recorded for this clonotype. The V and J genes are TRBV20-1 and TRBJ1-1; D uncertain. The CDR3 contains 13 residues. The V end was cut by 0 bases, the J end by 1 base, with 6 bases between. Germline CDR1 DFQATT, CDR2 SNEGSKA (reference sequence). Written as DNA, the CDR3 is TGCAGTGCTAGAGATACCCAGAACACTGAAGCTTTCTTT. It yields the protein CSARDTQNTEAFF.